This T cell receptor beta chain was sequenced for a study of beta chain features in type 1 diabetes. What was sequenced were expressed TCRB transcripts, since all of the isolated RNA had been reverse transcribed. Repertoires were generated with immunoSEQ multiplex PCR, while TCRdb's copy carries only in-frame clones and drops some. Of about 150,000 clones in the sample, 10% to 13% are singletons; the top ten hold more than 0.4%. V dropped 2 bases and J dropped 4; count of bases not matched to a gene: 7. The CDR3 runs to 17 residues. Per germline, CDR1 SGHTA and CDR2 FQGNSA. This clone was observed a few times. Its antigen is currently unknown. Points from the study as a whole: TCRB repertoires of naive, central memory and Treg cells appeared more similar among patients than among healthy donors. Patients with Type 1 diabetes showed moderately but significantly shorter TCRB CDR3s in all four CD4+ subsets.

The chain couples TRBV7-2 to TRBJ2-1, with TRBD2 matching over 11 bases. Sample: central memory CD4+ T cells from blood. The TCR originated in a young man with type 1 diabetes. CDR3 bases: TGTGCCAGCAGCTTATTGGGCACTAGCGGGGGATACAATGAGCAGTTCTTC. Translated, it gives CASSLLGTSGGYNEQFF. The entire variable domain, with the rest obtained from reference TRBV7-2 and TRBJ2-1, is as follows: GAGVSQSPSNKVTEKGKDVELRCDPISGHTALYWYRQSLGQGLEFLIYFQGNSAPDKSGLPSDRFSAERTGGSVSTLTIQRTQQEDSAVYLCASSLLGTSGGYNEQFFGPGTRLTVL.